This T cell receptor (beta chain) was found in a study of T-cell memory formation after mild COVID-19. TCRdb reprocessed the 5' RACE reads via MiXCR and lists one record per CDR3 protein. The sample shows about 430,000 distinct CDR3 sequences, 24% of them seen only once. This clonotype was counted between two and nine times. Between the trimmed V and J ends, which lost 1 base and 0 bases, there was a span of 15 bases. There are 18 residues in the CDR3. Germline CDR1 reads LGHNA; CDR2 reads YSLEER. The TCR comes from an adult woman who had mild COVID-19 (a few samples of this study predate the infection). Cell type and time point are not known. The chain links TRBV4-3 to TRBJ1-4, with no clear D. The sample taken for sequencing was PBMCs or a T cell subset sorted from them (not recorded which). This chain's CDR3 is CASSQGKKERATNEKLFF. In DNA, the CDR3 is TGCGCCAGCAGCCAAGGGAAAAAGGAAAGAGCAACTAATGAAAAACTGTTTTTT.